One and the same sample provided the 8 T cell receptor beta chains below, sequenced in a study of PD-L1 blockade in urothelial cancer. The assay was immunoSEQ multiplex PCR, and TCRdb's table has in-frame clones only and misses some. This sample has some 52,000 clones, with approximately 87% found just once. The sample here was PBMCs, taken around atezolizumab (anti-PD-L1) treatment. The receptors derive from a middle-aged man with urothelial cancer.

This clone was found many times. V gene TRBV11-2 combines with J gene TRBJ2-1; D unclear. V dropped 1 base and J dropped 5 bases, with 3 bases sitting between them. In germline, CDR1 is SGHAT, CDR2 FQNNGV. The CDR3 length is 12 residues. CDR3 bases: TGTGCCAGCAGCTTAGGGCACAATGAGCAGTTCTTC. Its translation: CASSLGHNEQFF.

Only one count was recorded for this clone. The rearrangement links TRBV5-4 to TRBJ1-2, with D perhaps TRBD1 (6 bases). There are 14 residues in the CDR3. CDR1 is SGHNT and CDR2 is YYREEE in the germline V gene (reference sequence). Trimming took 0 bases from V and 4 from J, leaving 10 bases between them. CDR3 DNA sequence: TGTGCCAGCAGCTTGGACAGGGAAGTCTATGGCTACACCTTC. This gives the protein CASSLDREVYGYTF.

The sample holds one count of this clone. The chain is built from TRBV30 and TRBJ1-3; D is possibly TRBD1 (5 bases). The V end lost 5 bases, the J end lost 3 bases, and 17 bases lay between the germline ends. CDR3 length equals 15 residues. CDR1 GTSNPN and CDR2 SVGIG come from the germline V gene (reference sequence). The CDR3 DNA is TGTGCCTGGGCTATCGGCGGGACTTTTGGAAACACCATATATTTT. It translates to CAWAIGGTFGNTIYF.

This clone came up once. The junction and the germline gene differ at one end; a read error may be behind it. The chain joins TRBV19 to TRBJ1-3; D possibly corresponds to TRBD1 (5 bases). The germline CDR1 and CDR2 sequences are LNHDA and SQIVND (reference sequence). CDR3 length: 12 amino acids. CDR3 nucleotide sequence: TGTGCCAGTAGCGTCCGGGCCAACAGGCCGCATTTT. Its translation is CASSVRANRPHF.

V usage is TRBV7-2 and J usage is TRBJ2-7; 13 bases are shared with TRBD2. The CDR3 sequence is 16 residues long. Germline CDR1 is SGHTA and CDR2 is FQGNSA. Trimming removed 4 bases from V and 4 bases from J; junction bases left unmatched: 7. The CDR3 loop reads CASSYGTSGTEYEQYF. DNA for the CDR3: TGTGCCAGCAGCTACGGGACTAGCGGGACGGAATACGAGCAGTACTTC.

A note on this clone: Within the sample, other DNA sequences also encode this same CDR3. J is TRBJ2-2 and V is TRBV6-1; TRBD2 agrees at 14 bases. In germline, CDR1 is MNHNS, CDR2 SASEGT. V shed 3 bases and J 5 bases; nucleotides not matched to a gene: 2. The CDR3 runs 16 residues. The CDR3 loop is CASSEGLAGVTGELFF. The CDR3 bases are TGTGCCAGCAGTGAGGGACTAGCGGGAGTGACCGGGGAGCTGTTTTTT.

This sequence joins TRBV7-2 and TRBJ2-2, with 7 bases identical to TRBD1. The CDR3 is 15 residues long. V was clipped by 2 bases and J by 5 bases; unmatched bases: 5. The germline V gene has CDR1 SGHTA and CDR2 FQGNSA. Here the CDR3 DNA reads TGTGCCAGCAGCTTAACAGGGGTAAAAACCGGGGAGCTGTTTTTT. Its protein is CASSLTGVKTGELFF.

The V call is TRBV6-4, the J call TRBJ1-1; TRBD1 aligns across 8 bases. V lost 6 bases, J lost 1 base, and 7 bases stayed unmatched. CDR1 is MRHNA, CDR2 SNTAGT, per germline. The CDR3 is 15 amino acids. CDR3 amino acids: CASREGGTGNTEAFF. CDR3 DNA: TGTGCCAGCAGGGAGGGAGGGACAGGGAACACTGAAGCTTTCTTT.